One and the same sample provided the 16 T cell receptor beta chains below, sequenced in a study of T cells in Graves' hyperthyroidism and ophthalmopathy. The CDR3 regions of TCR beta were amplified from RNA transcripts. The HTBI primer set drove a first-round RT-PCR of the TCR CDR3. Using its own MiXCR run on the multiplex PCR reads, TCRdb lists one record per CDR3 protein. The table has around 430,000 distinct CDR3 sequences, more than 12% seen once. The sample was blood. The receptors stem from a woman aged 25 to 39 with Graves' hyperthyroidism.

J is TRBJ2-4 and V is TRBV19; the D gene could be TRBD1 or TRBD2 (5 bases each). Looked up from germline, CDR1 is LNHDA and CDR2 is SQIVND (reference sequence). The CDR3 runs to 14 residues. V shed 4 bases and J shed 6 bases, with 13 bases lying between them. CDR3 nucleotide sequence: TGTGCCAGTAGTAACCCCGGGACGTTAAACATTCAGTACTTC. It specifies CASSNPGTLNIQYF.

The chain couples TRBV14 to TRBJ2-2; 11 bases are a match to TRBD2. The J segment lost 0 bases and the V segment lost 1 base, leaving 1 base of the junction unmatched. This CDR3 has 17 amino acids. The V gene's germline CDR1 is SGHDN and CDR2 FVKESK. The CDR3 DNA follows: TGTGCCAGCAGCCAAGGACTAGCGGGAACGAACACCGGGGAGCTGTTTTTT. Translated: CASSQGLAGTNTGELFF.

The chain employs TRBV11-2 and TRBJ2-1; TRBD1 might be the D (5 bases). From germline, CDR1 is SGHAT and CDR2 FQNNGV. This CDR3 has 12 amino acids. V lost 10 bases and J 9 bases, leaving 16 bases between the germline ends. This CDR3 reads CATRLAQGEQFF. CDR3 DNA: TGTGCCACCAGACTGGCCCAGGGTGAGCAGTTCTTC.

This clonotype was counted many times. The rearrangement joins TRBV28 to TRBJ2-3, with 10 bases identical to TRBD1. CDR1 MDHEN and CDR2 SYDVKM come from the germline V gene. V gave up 2 bases and J gave up 5 bases; unmatched junction bases: 10. The CDR3 covers 17 residues. The CDR3 nucleotides are TGTGCCAGCAGTTTACCGACAGGGGGCGCATTCAAAGATACGCAGTATTTT. Encoded protein: CASSLPTGGAFKDTQYF.

This clonotype has a handful of counts. The genes are TRBV5-4 and TRBJ2-3; no clear D. The length of the CDR3 is 15 residues. Germline V gene sequence: CDR1 SGHNT, CDR2 YYREEE (reference sequence). V lost 4 bases to trimming and J lost 0 bases, with 12 bases between them. This CDR3 is CASSAVETSTDTQYF. The CDR3 DNA reads TGTGCCAGCAGCGCGGTTGAAACTAGCACAGATACGCAGTATTTT.

This clonotype was detected only a few times. The chain uses TRBV19 and TRBJ2-7; D is unclear. V was clipped by 5 bases and J by 4 bases, with 12 bases between them. Germline V gives CDR1 LNHDA, CDR2 SQIVND (reference sequence). This CDR3 has 13 amino acids. For the CDR3, the DNA is TGTGCCAGTAGTGTAGGACGGAAATACGAGCAGTACTTC. It encodes CASSVGRKYEQYF.

This clonotype appeared a few times. The chain combines TRBV30 with TRBJ2-5; D is uncertain. The CDR3 sequence is 14 residues long. With 2 bases removed from V and 8 bases from J, the gap between germline ends came to 18 bases. Germline CDR1 and CDR2: GTSNPN and SVGIG (reference sequence). The CDR3 loop reads CAWSPSGEGRTQYF. CDR3 coding DNA: TGTGCCTGGAGTCCCTCTGGGGAAGGGCGCACCCAGTACTTC. The full variable domain, with the rest looked up from reference TRBV30 and TRBJ2-5, is SQTIHQWPATLVQPVGSPLSLECTVEGTSNPNLYWYRQAAGRGLQLLFYSVGIGQISSEVPQNLSASRPQDRQFILSSKKLLLSDSGFYLCAWSPSGEGRTQYFGPGTRLLVL.

The rearrangement joins TRBV3-1 to TRBJ2-7, with 12 bases matching TRBD2. Germline loops: CDR1 LGHDT, CDR2 YNNKEL (reference sequence). V lost 1 base to trimming and J lost 7 bases; unmatched junction nucleotides: 8. The CDR3 is 16 amino acids. CDR3 coding DNA: TGTGCCAGCAGCCAAGTGTTACTAGCGGGAGGACAAGAGCAGTACTTC. It translates to CASSQVLLAGGQEQYF.

This clonotype was recorded at least ten times. V is TRBV9 and J is TRBJ1-1; no firm D call. Germline V gene data show CDR1 as SGDLS and CDR2 as YYNGEE. The CDR3 runs to 13 residues. V lost 5 bases, J lost 1 base, and 9 bases lay in between. CDR3 amino acids: CASSVGPNTEAFF. The CDR3 region has the DNA TGTGCCAGCAGTGTTGGACCGAACACTGAAGCTTTCTTT. The variable domain in full, with the rest retrieved from reference TRBV9 and TRBJ1-1, is DSGVTQTPKHLITATGQRVTLRCSPRSGDLSVYWYQQSLDQGLQFLIQYYNGEERAKGNILERFSAQQFPDLHSELNLSSLELGDSALYFCASSVGPNTEAFFGQGTRLTVV.

This clonotype was seen a handful of times. The chain combines TRBV6-1 with TRBJ2-1; tentatively, D is TRBD1 or TRBD2 (7 bases each). The CDR3 extends over 15 amino acids. V lost 1 base and J 6 bases, leaving 13 bases between the germline ends. Germline lookup yields CDR1 MNHNS and CDR2 SASEGT. DNA for the CDR3: TGTGCCAGCAGTGAAGGACAGGGAGGGAGCAATGAGCAGTTCTTC. Translating gives CASSEGQGGSNEQFF.

This clonotype was detected ten times or more. The J gene is TRBJ1-2, the V gene TRBV5-8, with D unresolved. Per the germline V gene, CDR1 is SGHTS and CDR2 is YDEGEE. The V and J ends lost 7 bases and 2 bases respectively, with 15 bases between them. The CDR3 is 14 residues long. The CDR3 DNA sequence: TGTGCCAGCCTAAAATTCGGCAGCAACTATGGCTACACCTTC. Protein: CASLKFGSNYGYTF.

V and J are TRBV25-1 and TRBJ2-7, with a tentative D call TRBD2 (6 bases). Germline values: CDR1 MGHDK, CDR2 SYGVNS. Trimming stripped 5 bases from V and 3 bases from J, with 23 bases between. The CDR3 has 17 amino acids. Written as DNA, the CDR3 is TGTGCCAGCAGTCCCCAGGAAGTCTGGGGACTCCGCTACGAGCAGTACTTC. Residues: CASSPQEVWGLRYEQYF.

The V and J genes are TRBV6-1 and TRBJ1-1; 7 positions agree with TRBD1. Per the germline V gene, CDR1 is MNHNS and CDR2 is SASEGT. The CDR3 is 11 residues long. V trimming: 5 bases; J trimming: 10 bases; junction bases outside the gene matches: 4. The CDR3 protein is CASSWDRGAFF. In DNA, the CDR3 is TGTGCCAGCAGTTGGGACAGAGGAGCTTTCTTT.

This clonotype was seen more than once but under ten times. DNA for the CDR3: TGCGCCAGCAGCCAAGACTCAATCTCCTACAATGAGCAGTTCTTC. The encoded protein is CASSQDSISYNEQFF. This chain connects TRBV5-1 to TRBJ2-1; unclear D gene. Germline CDR1 reads SGHRS; CDR2 reads YFSETQ. Trimming left V 4 bases short and J 0 bases short, with 11 bases between. The CDR3 runs 15 residues.

This clonotype has more than one count but fewer than ten. The V gene is TRBV5-1, the J gene TRBJ2-3, with 13 nucleotides matching TRBD2. CDR3 length: 16 residues. Unmatched junction bases numbered 4, after V lost 4 bases and J lost 2 bases. The germline V gene encodes CDR1 SGHRS and CDR2 YFSETQ. CDR3 bases: TGCGCCAGCAGCCCAGGACTAGCGGGAGACACAGATACGCAGTATTTT. Translating it yields CASSPGLAGDTDTQYF.

This sequence joins TRBV19 and TRBJ2-5, with D tentatively TRBD2 (6 bases). Trimming removed 4 bases from V and 4 bases from J, with 16 bases in between. The CDR3 has 15 amino acids. The germline V gene has CDR1 LNHDA and CDR2 SQIVND (reference sequence). CDR3 sequence reads: CASSRSREIGETQYF. DNA for the CDR3: TGTGCCAGTAGTAGGTCACGGGAGATTGGAGAGACCCAGTACTTC.